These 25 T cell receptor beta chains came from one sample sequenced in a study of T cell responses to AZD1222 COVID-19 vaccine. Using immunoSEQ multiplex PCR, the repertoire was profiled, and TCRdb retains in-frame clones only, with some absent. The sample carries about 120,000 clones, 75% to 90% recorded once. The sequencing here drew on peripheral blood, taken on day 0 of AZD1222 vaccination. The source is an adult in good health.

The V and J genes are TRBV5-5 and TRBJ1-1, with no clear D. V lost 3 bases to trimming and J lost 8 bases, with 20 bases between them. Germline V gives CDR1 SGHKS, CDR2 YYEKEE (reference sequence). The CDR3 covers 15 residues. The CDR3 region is CASSSRLTVIDEAFF. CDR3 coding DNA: TGTGCCAGCAGCTCCCGCTTAACGGTCATAGACGAAGCTTTCTTT.

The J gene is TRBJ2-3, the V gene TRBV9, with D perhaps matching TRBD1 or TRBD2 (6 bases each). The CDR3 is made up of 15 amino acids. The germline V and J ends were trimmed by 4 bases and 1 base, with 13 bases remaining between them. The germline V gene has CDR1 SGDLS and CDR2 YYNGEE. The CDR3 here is CASSPWRGGTDTQYF. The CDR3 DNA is TGTGCCAGCAGCCCGTGGAGGGGGGGCACAGATACGCAGTATTTT. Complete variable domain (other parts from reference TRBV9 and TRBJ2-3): DSGVTQTPKHLITATGQRVTLRCSPRSGDLSVYWYQQSLDQGLQFLIQYYNGEERAKGNILERFSAQQFPDLHSELNLSSLELGDSALYFCASSPWRGGTDTQYFGPGTRLTVL.

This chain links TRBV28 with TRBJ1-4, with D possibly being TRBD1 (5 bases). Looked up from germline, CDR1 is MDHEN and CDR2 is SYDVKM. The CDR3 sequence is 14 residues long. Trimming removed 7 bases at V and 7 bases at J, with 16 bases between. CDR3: CASNPLGGGEKLFF. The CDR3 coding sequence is TGTGCCAGCAACCCTCTGGGGGGGGGTGAAAAACTGTTTTTT.

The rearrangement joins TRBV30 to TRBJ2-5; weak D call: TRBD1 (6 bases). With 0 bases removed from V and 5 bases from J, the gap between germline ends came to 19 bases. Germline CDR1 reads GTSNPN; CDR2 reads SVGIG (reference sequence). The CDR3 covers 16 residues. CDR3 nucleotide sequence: TGTGCCTGGAGTGTATACGGGACATTACTCCGGGAGACCCAGTACTTC. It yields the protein CAWSVYGTLLRETQYF.

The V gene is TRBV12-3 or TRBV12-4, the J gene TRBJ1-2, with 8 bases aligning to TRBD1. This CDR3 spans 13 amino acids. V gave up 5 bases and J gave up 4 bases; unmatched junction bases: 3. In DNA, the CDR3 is TGTGCCAGCAGTCGACAGGGGACCTATGGCTACACCTTC. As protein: CASSRQGTYGYTF.

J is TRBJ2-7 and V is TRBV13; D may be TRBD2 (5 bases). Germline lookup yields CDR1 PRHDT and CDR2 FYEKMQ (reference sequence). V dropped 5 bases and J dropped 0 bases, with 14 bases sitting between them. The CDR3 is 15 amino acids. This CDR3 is CASSPPSGLSYEQYF. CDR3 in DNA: TGTGCCAGCAGCCCCCCCAGCGGACTCTCCTACGAGCAGTACTTC.

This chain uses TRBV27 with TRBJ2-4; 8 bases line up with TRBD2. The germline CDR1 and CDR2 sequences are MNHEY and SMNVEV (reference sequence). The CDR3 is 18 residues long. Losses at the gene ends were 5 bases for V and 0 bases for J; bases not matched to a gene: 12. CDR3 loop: CASSTAGVAGLAKNIQYF. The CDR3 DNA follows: TGTGCCAGCAGTACCGCCGGCGTAGCGGGACTAGCCAAAAACATTCAGTACTTC.

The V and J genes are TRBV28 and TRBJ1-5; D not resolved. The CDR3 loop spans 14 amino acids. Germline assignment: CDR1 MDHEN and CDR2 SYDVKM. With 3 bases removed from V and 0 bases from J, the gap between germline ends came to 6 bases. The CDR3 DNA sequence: TGTGCCAGCAGTTTGTTACATAGCAATCAGCCCCAGCATTTT. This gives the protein CASSLLHSNQPQHF.

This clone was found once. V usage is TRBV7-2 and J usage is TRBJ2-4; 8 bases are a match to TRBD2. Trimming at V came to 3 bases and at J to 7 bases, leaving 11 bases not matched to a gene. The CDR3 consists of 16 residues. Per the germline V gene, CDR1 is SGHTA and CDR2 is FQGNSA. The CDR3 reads CASSLAGGPPYNIQYF. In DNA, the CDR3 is TGTGCCAGCAGCTTGGCGGGGGGCCCCCCCTATAACATTCAGTACTTC.

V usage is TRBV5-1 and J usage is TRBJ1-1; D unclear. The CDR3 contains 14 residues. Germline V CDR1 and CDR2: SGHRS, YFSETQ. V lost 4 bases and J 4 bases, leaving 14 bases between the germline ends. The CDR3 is CASSNGVVGTEAFF. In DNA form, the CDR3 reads TGCGCCAGCAGCAATGGGGTCGTCGGCACTGAAGCTTTCTTT.

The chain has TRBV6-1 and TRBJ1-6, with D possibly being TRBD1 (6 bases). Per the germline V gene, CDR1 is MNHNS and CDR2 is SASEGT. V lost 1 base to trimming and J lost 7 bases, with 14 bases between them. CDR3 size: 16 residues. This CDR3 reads CASSEEGGWGNSPLHF. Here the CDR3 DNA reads TGTGCCAGCAGTGAAGAGGGGGGCTGGGGAAATTCACCCCTCCACTTT.

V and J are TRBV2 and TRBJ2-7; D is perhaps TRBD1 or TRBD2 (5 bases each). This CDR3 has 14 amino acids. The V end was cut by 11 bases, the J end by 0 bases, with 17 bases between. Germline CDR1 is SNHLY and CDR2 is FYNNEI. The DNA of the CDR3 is TGTGCCCTCAGAGGGGACGCCAACTCCTACGAGCAGTACTTC. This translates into CALRGDANSYEQYF.

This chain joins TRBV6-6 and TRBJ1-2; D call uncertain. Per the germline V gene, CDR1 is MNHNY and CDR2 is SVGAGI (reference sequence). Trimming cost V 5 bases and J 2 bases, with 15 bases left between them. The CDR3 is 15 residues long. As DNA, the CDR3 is TGTGCCAGCAGTCACGTCCGGGGAACCAACTATGGCTACACCTTC. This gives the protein CASSHVRGTNYGYTF.

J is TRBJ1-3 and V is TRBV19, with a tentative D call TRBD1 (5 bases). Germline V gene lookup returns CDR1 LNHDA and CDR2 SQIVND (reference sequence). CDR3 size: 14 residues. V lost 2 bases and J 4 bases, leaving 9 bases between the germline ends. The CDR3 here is CASSIQGLGNTIYF. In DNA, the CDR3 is TGTGCCAGTAGTATACAGGGACTCGGAAACACCATATATTTT.

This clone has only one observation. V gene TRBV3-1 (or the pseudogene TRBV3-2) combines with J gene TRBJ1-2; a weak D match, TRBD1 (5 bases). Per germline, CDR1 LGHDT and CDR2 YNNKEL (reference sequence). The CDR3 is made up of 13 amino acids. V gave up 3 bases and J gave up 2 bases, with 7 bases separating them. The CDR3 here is CASSQRGNYGYTF. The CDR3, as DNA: TGTGCCAGCAGCCAGCGGGGGAACTATGGCTACACCTTC.

The CDR3 DNA reads TGTGCCAGCAGGCCCGGGACAGGAGGTCTTGGGTATAATTCACCCCTCCACTTT. Protein: CASRPGTGGLGYNSPLHF. The chain employs TRBV2 and TRBJ1-6, with 8 nucleotides matching TRBD1. The V gene end was trimmed by 6 bases and the J gene end by 4 bases; junction bases not matched to a gene: 14. The CDR3 runs to 18 residues. The V gene's germline CDR1 is SNHLY and CDR2 FYNNEI.

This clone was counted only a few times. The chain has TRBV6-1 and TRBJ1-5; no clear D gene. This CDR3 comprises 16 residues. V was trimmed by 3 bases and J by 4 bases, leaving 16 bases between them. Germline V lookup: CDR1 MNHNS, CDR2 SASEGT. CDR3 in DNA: TGTGCCAGCAGTGATCTGCGGGGAACTACAAATCAGCCCCAGCATTTT. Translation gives CASSDLRGTTNQPQHF.

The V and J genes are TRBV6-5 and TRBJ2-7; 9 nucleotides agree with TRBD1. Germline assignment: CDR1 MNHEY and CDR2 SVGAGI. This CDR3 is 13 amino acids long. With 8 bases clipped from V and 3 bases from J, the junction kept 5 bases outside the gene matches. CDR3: CASQRDRDYEQYF. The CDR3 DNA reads TGTGCCAGCCAGAGGGACAGGGACTACGAGCAGTACTTC.

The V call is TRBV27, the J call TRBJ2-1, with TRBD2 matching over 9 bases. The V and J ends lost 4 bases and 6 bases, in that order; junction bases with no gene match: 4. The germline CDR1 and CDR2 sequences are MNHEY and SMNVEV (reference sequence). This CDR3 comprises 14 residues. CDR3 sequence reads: CASSWGLATNEQFF. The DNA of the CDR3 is TGTGCCAGCAGTTGGGGACTAGCAACCAATGAGCAGTTCTTC.

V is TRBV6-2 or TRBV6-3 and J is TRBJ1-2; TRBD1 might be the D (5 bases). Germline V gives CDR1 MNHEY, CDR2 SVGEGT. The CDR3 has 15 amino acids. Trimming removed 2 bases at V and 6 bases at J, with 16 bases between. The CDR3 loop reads CASSYDLTGLNGYTF. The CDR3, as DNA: TGTGCCAGCAGTTACGATTTGACGGGACTTAATGGCTACACCTTC.

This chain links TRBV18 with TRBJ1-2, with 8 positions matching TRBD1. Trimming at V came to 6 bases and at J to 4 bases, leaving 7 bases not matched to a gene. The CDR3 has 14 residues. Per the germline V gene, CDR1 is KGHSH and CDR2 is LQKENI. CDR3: CASSRDRTSYGYTF. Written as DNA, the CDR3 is TGTGCCAGCTCTCGGGACAGGACCTCCTATGGCTACACCTTC.

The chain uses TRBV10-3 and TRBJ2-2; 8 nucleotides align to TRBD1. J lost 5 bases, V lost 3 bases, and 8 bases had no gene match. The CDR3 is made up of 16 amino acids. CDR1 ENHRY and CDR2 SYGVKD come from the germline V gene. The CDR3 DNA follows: TGTGCCATCAGTGACAGCGGACAGGGTGGGACCGGGGAGCTGTTTTTT. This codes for CAISDSGQGGTGELFF.

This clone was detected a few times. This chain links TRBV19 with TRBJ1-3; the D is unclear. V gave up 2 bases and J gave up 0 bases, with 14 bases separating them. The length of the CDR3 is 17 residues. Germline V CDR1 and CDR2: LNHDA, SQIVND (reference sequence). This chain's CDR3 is CASSILPPRDSGNTIYF. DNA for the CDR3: TGTGCCAGTAGTATACTGCCCCCGAGGGACTCTGGAAACACCATATATTTT.

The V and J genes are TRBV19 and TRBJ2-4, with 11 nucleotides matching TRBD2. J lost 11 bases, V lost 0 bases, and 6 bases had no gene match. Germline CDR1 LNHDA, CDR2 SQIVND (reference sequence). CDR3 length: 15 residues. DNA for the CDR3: TGTGCCAGTAGTATAGAGATTAGCGGGAGGGCCGTTCAGTACTTC. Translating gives CASSIEISGRAVQYF. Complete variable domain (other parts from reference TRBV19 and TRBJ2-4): DGGITQSPKYLFRKEGQNVTLSCEQNLNHDAMYWYRQDPGQGLRLIYYSQIVNDFQKGDIAEGYSVSREKKESFPLTVTSAQKNPTAFYLCASSIEISGRAVQYFGAGTRLSVL.

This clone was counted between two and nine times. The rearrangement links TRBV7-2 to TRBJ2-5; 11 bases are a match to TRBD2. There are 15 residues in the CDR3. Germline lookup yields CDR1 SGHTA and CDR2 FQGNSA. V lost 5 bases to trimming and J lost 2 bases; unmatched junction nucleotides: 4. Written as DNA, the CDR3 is TGTGCCAGCAGCCCGGGACTAGCGGAGCAAGAGACCCAGTACTTC. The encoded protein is CASSPGLAEQETQYF.